Below are 5 T cell receptor beta chains sequenced from a single sample in a study of cytomegalovirus exposure and HLA in healthy donors. Repertoires were generated with immunoSEQ multiplex PCR, while TCRdb's copy carries only in-frame clones and drops some. The data contain about 200,000 clones, approximately 80% of them seen just once; the ten biggest clones take up around 15%. Sequencing was performed on PBMCs. The receptors were sampled from a young woman in good health and CMV-seropositive.

The V call is TRBV7-9, the J call TRBJ2-3, with 7 nucleotides matching TRBD1. Germline trimming cut 5 bases from V and 0 bases from J; bases unmatched to any gene: 17. Germline V gene data show CDR1 as SEHNR and CDR2 as FQNEAQ (reference sequence). The length of the CDR3 is 19 residues. The CDR3 here is CASSPRLGTVGPSTDTQYF. The CDR3, as DNA: TGTGCCAGCAGCCCTCGGTTGGGGACAGTAGGGCCGAGCACAGATACGCAGTATTTT.

J is TRBJ2-3 and V is TRBV9; D possibly corresponds to TRBD2 (7 bases). The CDR3 spans 15 residues. Germline V gene sequence: CDR1 SGDLS, CDR2 YYNGEE. The V and J ends lost 2 bases and 1 base respectively, with 11 bases between them. CDR3 in DNA: TGTGCCAGCAGCGTCGGAGGGGGGGGCACAGATACGCAGTATTTT. This encodes CASSVGGGGTDTQYF.

The chain uses TRBV7-6 and TRBJ2-7; 7 bases map to TRBD1. Germline-derived CDR1 and CDR2 are SGHVS and FNYEAQ. The V segment lost 1 base and the J segment 0 bases; nucleotides outside the gene matches: 3. The CDR3 sequence is 15 residues long. CDR3: CASSLGTGDSYEQYF. The CDR3 DNA sequence: TGTGCCAGCAGCTTAGGTACAGGGGACTCCTACGAGCAGTACTTC.

This clone was found a few times. The chain uses TRBV4-1 and TRBJ1-2; TRBD1 matches 7 bases. CDR1 MGHRA and CDR2 YSYEKL come from the germline V gene. Trimming took 2 bases from V and 8 from J; bases not matched to a gene: 14. The CDR3 covers 16 residues. The CDR3 loop reads CASSQREGTAMGGYTF. The CDR3 bases are TGCGCCAGCAGCCAACGGGAAGGGACAGCAATGGGGGGCTACACCTTC.

The V gene is TRBV5-1, the J gene TRBJ2-2; D is perhaps TRBD1 (7 bases). Germline V gene data show CDR1 as SGHRS and CDR2 as YFSETQ. Trimming pared 4 bases from V and 4 bases from J, leaving 23 bases between. The CDR3 consists of 18 residues. Written as DNA, the CDR3 is TGCGCCAGCAGCCGGGGGCCGAGCCGGGACAGAACCACCGGGGAGCTGTTTTTT. Amino acid sequence: CASSRGPSRDRTTGELFF.